Listed below are T cell receptor beta chains from one sample, sequenced in a study of T-cell reconstitution after alpha-beta-depleted transplantation in children. TCRdb ran MiXCR on the PCR reads and lists one entry per CDR3 protein. The sample includes 200,000 or so distinct CDR3 sequences, roughly 6% of them seen just once. The specimen comprised PBMCs, sampled before TCRalphabeta/CD19-depleted stem cell transplant. These receptor sequences come from a girl less than two years old with combined immunodeficiency, due to receive a stem cell transplant. CDR3s include the opening cysteine and the closing phenylalanine or tryptophan. Fields, in order: CDR3 protein, CDR3 DNA, D gene, V gene, J gene, clone size. The D gene is left open where the match is weak. Clone sizes are given selectively: once, few, many, or a class where the clone is expanded.

cdr3_aa: CASKDYPQETQYF; cdr3_nt: TGTGCCAGCAAGGATTACCCACAAGAGACCCAGTACTTC; d_call: -; v_call: TRBV28; j_call: TRBJ2-5; clone_size: -
cdr3_aa: CSAREQGRPHEQYF; cdr3_nt: TGCAGTGCTAGAGAGCAGGGAAGACCTCACGAGCAGTACTTC; d_call: -; v_call: TRBV20-1; j_call: TRBJ2-7; clone_size: few
cdr3_aa: CASSLDGNEQYF; cdr3_nt: TGTGCCAGCAGCTTAGATGGGAACGAGCAGTACTTC; d_call: -; v_call: TRBV7-6; j_call: TRBJ2-7; clone_size: -
cdr3_aa: CSASLTRLAGTYEQYF; cdr3_nt: TGCAGTGCTAGTCTCACTAGACTAGCGGGGACATACGAGCAGTACTTC; d_call: TRBD2; v_call: TRBV20-1; j_call: TRBJ2-7; clone_size: many
cdr3_aa: CASSGTSGFSSYEQYF; cdr3_nt: TGTGCCAGCAGCGGGACTAGCGGGTTTAGCTCCTACGAGCAGTACTTC; d_call: TRBD2; v_call: TRBV7-9; j_call: TRBJ2-7; clone_size: many
cdr3_aa: CSAPRWDSAYNEQFF; cdr3_nt: TGCAGTGCTCCTAGATGGGACTCTGCCTACAATGAGCAGTTCTTC; d_call: -; v_call: TRBV20-1; j_call: TRBJ2-1; clone_size: many
cdr3_aa: CSVEDRLGELFF; cdr3_nt: TGCAGCGTTGAAGACAGATTAGGGGAGCTGTTTTTT; d_call: -; v_call: TRBV29-1; j_call: TRBJ2-2; clone_size: many
cdr3_aa: CASSLSPGIAANEQFF; cdr3_nt: TGTGCCAGCAGTTTATCACCCGGGATAGCGGCGAATGAGCAGTTCTTC; d_call: -; v_call: TRBV27; j_call: TRBJ2-1; clone_size: many
cdr3_aa: CASSPTPPSSGNTIYF; cdr3_nt: TGTGCCAGCAGTCCCACGCCCCCGAGCTCTGGAAACACCATATATTTT; d_call: -; v_call: TRBV28; j_call: TRBJ1-3; clone_size: many
cdr3_aa: CASSLVAGMSYNEQFF; cdr3_nt: TGTGCCAGCAGCCTTGTTGCGGGGATGTCCTACAATGAGCAGTTCTTC; d_call: -; v_call: TRBV7-2; j_call: TRBJ2-1; clone_size: many
cdr3_aa: CASSGGTGFTDTQYF; cdr3_nt: TGTGCCAGCAGTGGCGGGACAGGGTTCACAGATACGCAGTATTTT; d_call: TRBD1; v_call: TRBV3-1; j_call: TRBJ2-3; clone_size: medium-sized
cdr3_aa: CASSFIGAQETQYF; cdr3_nt: TGTGCCAGCAGTTTTATAGGGGCGCAGGAGACCCAGTACTTC; d_call: -; v_call: TRBV28; j_call: TRBJ2-5; clone_size: many
cdr3_aa: CSVELSGHWGPDTQYF; cdr3_nt: TGCAGCGTTGAATTATCCGGACATTGGGGACCAGATACGCAGTATTTT; d_call: -; v_call: TRBV29-1; j_call: TRBJ2-3; clone_size: many
cdr3_aa: CSAGVTDTQYF; cdr3_nt: TGCAGTGCTGGGGTCACAGATACGCAGTATTTT; d_call: -; v_call: TRBV20-1; j_call: TRBJ2-3; clone_size: many
cdr3_aa: CSATRTGTYYGYTF; cdr3_nt: TGCAGTGCTACCCGAACAGGGACCTACTATGGCTACACCTTC; d_call: -; v_call: TRBV20-1; j_call: TRBJ1-2; clone_size: many
cdr3_aa: CASSLWARQYF; cdr3_nt: TGTGCCAGCAGTTTATGGGCTAGGCAGTACTTC; d_call: -; v_call: TRBV28; j_call: TRBJ2-7; clone_size: many
cdr3_aa: CSVQTTDYNEQFF; cdr3_nt: TGCAGCGTACAAACGACAGACTACAATGAGCAGTTCTTC; d_call: -; v_call: TRBV29-1; j_call: TRBJ2-1; clone_size: many
cdr3_aa: CASSIRDRGLSEQYF; cdr3_nt: TGCGCCAGCAGCATCCGGGACAGGGGGCTTTCCGAGCAGTACTTC; d_call: TRBD1; v_call: TRBV5-1; j_call: TRBJ2-7; clone_size: many
cdr3_aa: CASSPDAGLLNTGELFF; cdr3_nt: TGTGCCAGCTCACCGGACGCGGGACTATTGAACACCGGGGAGCTGTTTTTT; d_call: TRBD2; v_call: TRBV18; j_call: TRBJ2-2; clone_size: many
cdr3_aa: CASSSGPGIQETQYF; cdr3_nt: TGTGCCAGCAGCTCCGGACCTGGCATACAAGAGACCCAGTACTTC; d_call: -; v_call: TRBV7-2; j_call: TRBJ2-5; clone_size: -
cdr3_aa: CASSLSRTFFDEQFF; cdr3_nt: TGTGCCAGCAGTTTATCCCGGACATTTTTTGATGAGCAGTTCTTC; d_call: -; v_call: TRBV27; j_call: TRBJ2-1; clone_size: -
cdr3_aa: CASSLSRGTDTQYF; cdr3_nt: TGTGCCAGCAGCTTATCGCGGGGGACAGATACGCAGTATTTT; d_call: TRBD2; v_call: TRBV7-2; j_call: TRBJ2-3; clone_size: medium-sized
cdr3_aa: CASTRLFGSSLNYEQYF; cdr3_nt: TGTGCCAGCACTAGGCTCTTTGGCTCAAGCCTGAACTACGAGCAGTACTTC; d_call: -; v_call: TRBV6-2/TRBV6-3; j_call: TRBJ2-7; clone_size: many
cdr3_aa: CATSNLQETQYF; cdr3_nt: TGTGCCACCAGCAATTTACAAGAGACCCAGTACTTC; d_call: -; v_call: TRBV15; j_call: TRBJ2-5; clone_size: many
cdr3_aa: CASSLRRALYNEQFF; cdr3_nt: TGTGCCAGCAGCTTGCGCCGCGCGCTATACAATGAGCAGTTCTTC; d_call: -; v_call: TRBV7-9; j_call: TRBJ2-1; clone_size: many
cdr3_aa: CAWGGTDSYSYEQYF; cdr3_nt: TGTGCCTGGGGTGGGACGGACTCCTACTCCTACGAGCAGTACTTC; d_call: -; v_call: TRBV30; j_call: TRBJ2-7; clone_size: -
cdr3_aa: CASSRASYNEQFF; cdr3_nt: TGCGCCAGCAGCCGGGCGTCCTACAATGAGCAGTTCTTC; d_call: -; v_call: TRBV4-3; j_call: TRBJ2-1; clone_size: many
cdr3_aa: CASSYASLTDGQYF; cdr3_nt: TGTGCCAGCAGTTACGCATCTTTAACGGACGGGCAGTACTTC; d_call: -; v_call: TRBV6-5; j_call: TRBJ2-7; clone_size: many
cdr3_aa: CASSPKRLVGNEQFF; cdr3_nt: TGTGCCAGCAGCCCTAAGCGACTAGTAGGTAATGAGCAGTTCTTC; d_call: -; v_call: TRBV7-9; j_call: TRBJ2-1; clone_size: many
cdr3_aa: CASSYEQGRDTEAFF; cdr3_nt: TGTGCCAGCAGCTACGAACAGGGGAGGGACACTGAAGCTTTCTTT; d_call: TRBD1; v_call: TRBV9; j_call: TRBJ1-1; clone_size: many
cdr3_aa: CATSSPGLAGYEQYF; cdr3_nt: TGTGCCACCAGCAGCCCGGGACTAGCGGGTTACGAGCAGTACTTC; d_call: TRBD2; v_call: TRBV15; j_call: TRBJ2-7; clone_size: few
cdr3_aa: CSARDTISYNSPLHF; cdr3_nt: TGCAGTGCGCGGGACACCATCTCCTATAATTCACCCCTCCACTTT; d_call: -; v_call: TRBV20-1; j_call: TRBJ1-6; clone_size: few
cdr3_aa: CSARDSGRANNEQFF; cdr3_nt: TGCAGTGCTAGAGATAGCGGGAGGGCCAACAATGAGCAGTTCTTC; d_call: TRBD2; v_call: TRBV20-1; j_call: TRBJ2-1; clone_size: many
cdr3_aa: CSATGTLTDTQYF; cdr3_nt: TGCAGTGCTACAGGGACGCTCACAGATACGCAGTATTTT; d_call: -; v_call: TRBV20-1; j_call: TRBJ2-3; clone_size: many
cdr3_aa: CSVVQGYSTDTQYF; cdr3_nt: TGCAGCGTTGTGCAGGGTTATAGCACAGATACGCAGTATTTT; d_call: -; v_call: TRBV29-1; j_call: TRBJ2-3; clone_size: many
cdr3_aa: CASSLGLRGQETQYF; cdr3_nt: TGTGCCAGCAGCCTGGGTCTGCGGGGTCAAGAGACCCAGTACTTC; d_call: -; v_call: TRBV11-2; j_call: TRBJ2-5; clone_size: many
cdr3_aa: CASSFSGLSTYEQYF; cdr3_nt: TGTGCCAGCAGCTTCTCGGGACTAAGTACCTACGAGCAGTACTTC; d_call: TRBD2; v_call: TRBV5-5; j_call: TRBJ2-7; clone_size: many
cdr3_aa: CASSLMGGPTDTQYF; cdr3_nt: TGTGCCAGCAGTTTAATGGGGGGCCCCACAGATACGCAGTATTTT; d_call: -; v_call: TRBV12-3/TRBV12-4; j_call: TRBJ2-3; clone_size: many
cdr3_aa: CASTNFWERGALETQYF; cdr3_nt: TGTGCCAGCACCAACTTCTGGGAGCGGGGGGCCTTAGAGACCCAGTACTTC; d_call: TRBD2; v_call: TRBV6-1; j_call: TRBJ2-5; clone_size: many